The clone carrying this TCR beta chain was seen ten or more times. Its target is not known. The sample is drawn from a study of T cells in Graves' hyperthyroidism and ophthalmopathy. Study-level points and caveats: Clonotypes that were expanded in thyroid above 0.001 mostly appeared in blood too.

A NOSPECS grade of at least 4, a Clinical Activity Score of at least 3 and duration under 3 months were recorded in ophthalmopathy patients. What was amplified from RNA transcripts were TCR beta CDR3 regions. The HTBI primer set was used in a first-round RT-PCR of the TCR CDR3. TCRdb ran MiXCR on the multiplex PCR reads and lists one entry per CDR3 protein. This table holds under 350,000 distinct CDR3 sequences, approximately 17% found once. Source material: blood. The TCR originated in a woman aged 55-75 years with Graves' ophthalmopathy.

DNA for the CDR3: TGTGCCAGCAGTTTTTTTGTAGCGGGGCCTAACACAGATACGCAGTATTTT. Its protein product is CASSFFVAGPNTDTQYF. The chain uses TRBV28 and TRBJ2-3; 8 bases fit TRBD2. V was clipped by 3 bases and J by 2 bases; unmatched bases: 10. Germline V lookup: CDR1 MDHEN, CDR2 SYDVKM. The CDR3 has 17 residues.